The 20 T cell receptor beta chains below all came from one sample that was sequenced in a study of glioma-infiltrating T cells after dendritic cell vaccination. Stated time point: after dendritic cell vaccination, including at tumor progression/relapse. This table comes from immunoSEQ multiplex PCR, and its TCRdb copy is limited to in-frame clones, with some not included. The table lists approximately 50,000 clones, approximately 89% of them singletons. The material was blood, obtained after dendritic cell vaccination. Source of these receptors: a human donor with glioblastoma.

V is TRBV6-1 and J is TRBJ1-2, with D unresolved. The ends were cut back, 8 bases at V and 0 bases at J, with 16 bases in the middle. The CDR3 has 15 amino acids. The germline V gene encodes CDR1 MNHNS and CDR2 SASEGT. CDR3: CASSREERANYGYTF. The CDR3 DNA is TGTGCCAGCTCACGTGAGGAGAGAGCTAACTATGGCTACACCTTC.

This rearrangement joins TRBV5-6 to TRBJ1-5; D remains unclear. The V end was cut by 1 base, the J end by 7 bases, with 9 bases between. This CDR3 region has 13 residues. Germline V gene data show CDR1 as SGHDT and CDR2 as YYEEEE. CDR3 in amino acids: CASSLTRRQPQHF. The CDR3 coding sequence is TGTGCCAGCAGCTTGACGAGGAGGCAGCCCCAGCATTTT.

The chain is built from TRBV7-9 and TRBJ1-1; D unresolved. Trimming cost V 2 bases and J 7 bases, with 14 bases left between them. This CDR3 is built from 14 residues. CDR1 and CDR2 (germline): SEHNR, FQNEAQ (reference sequence). Here the CDR3 DNA reads TGTGCCAGCAGCTTAATGGGAGTGGAGGGTGAAGCTTTCTTT. It is translated as CASSLMGVEGEAFF.

The rearrangement links TRBV27 to TRBJ2-7, with D possibly TRBD1 on 6 matching bases. Per the germline V gene, CDR1 is MNHEY and CDR2 is SMNVEV (reference sequence). V shed 5 bases and J shed 2 bases, with 16 bases lying between them. The CDR3 covers 15 residues. This chain's CDR3 is CASSVTGSPTYEQYF. The CDR3 DNA reads TGTGCCAGCAGTGTGACAGGTAGCCCAACCTACGAGCAGTACTTC.

CDR3 sequence reads: CASSFGTLGFYNEQFF. The CDR3, as DNA: TGCGCCAGCAGCTTCGGGACTCTAGGATTCTACAATGAGCAGTTCTTC. V is TRBV5-1 and J is TRBJ2-1, with D maybe TRBD2 (6 bases). The V end was cut by 2 bases, the J end by 3 bases, with 15 bases between. CDR3 length equals 16 residues. The germline CDR1 and CDR2 sequences are SGHRS and YFSETQ.

This sequence joins TRBV18 and TRBJ1-4; D uncertain. The germline CDR1 and CDR2 sequences are KGHSH and LQKENI. V lost 5 bases and J lost 7, with 11 bases in between. The length of the CDR3 is 13 residues. As DNA, the CDR3 is TGTGCCAGCTCATTTGCCGCAGGTGAAAAACTGTTTTTT. Amino acid sequence: CASSFAAGEKLFF. Supplemented by reference TRBV18 and TRBJ1-4, the full variable domain reads NAGVMQNPRHLVRRRGQEARLRCSPMKGHSHVYWYRQLPEEGLKFMVYLQKENIIDESGMPKERFSAEFPKEGPSILRIQQVVRGDSAAYFCASSFAAGEKLFFGSGTQLSVL.

This rearrangement joins TRBV6-1 to TRBJ1-5, with D maybe TRBD1 (6 bases). Germline V lookup: CDR1 MNHNS, CDR2 SASEGT. V gave up 10 bases and J gave up 4 bases, with 11 bases separating them. CDR3 size: 12 residues. The CDR3 spells CATRQGNQPQHF. The DNA of the CDR3 is TGTGCCACCCGTCAGGGGAATCAGCCCCAGCATTTT.

The chain links TRBV6-9 to TRBJ2-7, with 8 bases that match TRBD2. This CDR3 has 13 residues. With V trimmed by 7 bases and J by 6 bases, 8 bases remained unmatched. Per germline, CDR1 MNHGY and CDR2 SVAAGI. CDR3 nucleotides: TGTGCCAGCAAGGCGGGAGGCCCCTCCGAGCAGTACTTC. Translating gives CASKAGGPSEQYF.

In its sample, this clone was seen once. V is TRBV4-1 and J is TRBJ2-5; possibly TRBD2 for D (6 bases). Germline V lookup: CDR1 MGHRA, CDR2 YSYEKL. The ends were cut back, 3 bases at V and 4 bases at J, with 9 bases in the middle. The CDR3 covers 13 residues. The chain's CDR3 is CASSHPSAETQYF. The CDR3 nucleotides read TGCGCCAGCAGCCACCCTAGCGCAGAGACCCAGTACTTC.

The rearrangement uses TRBV14 and TRBJ1-3; D ambiguous. The CDR3 has 13 amino acids. CDR1 and CDR2 (germline): SGHDN, FVKESK. Trimming shortened V by 3 bases and J by 4 bases, and 7 bases separated the two germline ends. The CDR3 is CASSHSGGNTIYF. CDR3 DNA: TGTGCCAGCAGCCATTCGGGGGGAAACACCATATATTTT.

This chain links TRBV30 with TRBJ1-2; D is uncertain. The CDR3 runs 13 residues. Germline V gene lookup returns CDR1 GTSNPN and CDR2 SVGIG (reference sequence). V was cut by 2 bases and J by 5 bases, with 12 bases left in between. The CDR3 DNA follows: TGTGCCTGGAGTCGGGGTAGTCAGTATGGCTACACCTTC. Amino acid sequence: CAWSRGSQYGYTF.

V and J are TRBV5-1 and TRBJ2-7; 12 nucleotides match TRBD2. Germline CDR1 and CDR2: SGHRS and YFSETQ. This CDR3 is built from 15 residues. With V trimmed by 0 bases and J by 6 bases, 4 bases remained unmatched. CDR3 sequence reads: CASSLEPGLAGEQYF. As DNA, the CDR3 is TGCGCCAGCAGCTTGGAACCGGGACTAGCGGGCGAGCAGTACTTC.

Note on this clone: Compared with germline, one end of the junction differs, possibly owing to a read error. The chain recombines TRBV30 with TRBJ1-5; TRBD1 matches 8 bases. The CDR3 contains 15 residues. Germline assignment: CDR1 GTSNPN and CDR2 SVGIG (reference sequence). DNA of the CDR3: TGTGCTCTGGAAGTAGGACAGGGAGGCAATCGGCCCCAGCATTTT. Residues: CALEVGQGGNRPQHF.

The genes are TRBV28 and TRBJ1-2; D is unresolved. Germline V CDR1 and CDR2: MDHEN, SYDVKM. The length of the CDR3 is 12 residues. With 5 bases removed from V and 5 bases from J, the gap between germline ends came to 9 bases. The CDR3 region has the DNA TGTGCCAGCAGTCTCTCGGGTTATGGCTACACCTTC. Encoded protein: CASSLSGYGYTF.

The chain couples TRBV7-2 to TRBJ1-1; possibly TRBD1 for D (6 bases). The V gene lost 2 bases and the J gene lost 6 bases, with 19 bases spanning the gap. This CDR3 region has 16 residues. The germline gives CDR1 SGHTA, CDR2 FQGNSA. In DNA form, the CDR3 reads TGTGCCAGCAGCTTAAAAGGGGGGGGGTCCTCGGCTGAAGCTTTCTTT. Amino acids: CASSLKGGGSSAEAFF.

The V and J genes are TRBV4-2 and TRBJ2-1; D uncertain. The ends were cut back, 4 bases at V and 3 bases at J, with 10 bases in the middle. Per the germline V gene, CDR1 is LGHNA and CDR2 is YNFKEQ. The CDR3 loop spans 14 amino acids. The CDR3 spells CASSRADVYNEQFF. DNA of the CDR3: TGTGCCAGCAGCCGGGCAGATGTCTACAATGAGCAGTTCTTC.

The V call is TRBV10-3, the J call TRBJ1-1; TRBD1 agrees at 7 bases. The V gene's germline CDR1 is ENHRY and CDR2 SYGVKD. There are 14 residues in the CDR3. V shed 6 bases, J shed 1 base, and the junction held 5 bases outside the gene matches. The DNA for the CDR3 is TGTGCCATCAGGGACAGGCTCGAGAACACTGAAGCTTTCTTT. Translating gives CAIRDRLENTEAFF.

This chain joins TRBV5-1 and TRBJ1-4; 7 positions match TRBD1. Germline CDR1 is SGHRS and CDR2 is YFSETQ. Unmatched junction bases numbered 5, after V lost 1 base and J lost 5 bases. The CDR3 totals 15 residues. The CDR3 DNA follows: TGCGCCAGCAGCTTGCGGGGGACAGTCAATGAAAAACTGTTTTTT. This encodes CASSLRGTVNEKLFF.

CDR3 amino acids: CASSPGLAGAWQYF. CDR3 coding DNA: TGTGCCAGCAGTCCGGGACTAGCGGGAGCTTGGCAGTACTTC. V is TRBV27 and J is TRBJ2-7, with 14 nucleotides matching TRBD2. Trimming cost V 5 bases and J 9 bases; bases outside gene matches: 6. Looked up from germline, CDR1 is MNHEY and CDR2 is SMNVEV (reference sequence). The CDR3 runs to 14 residues.

CDR3 nucleotide sequence: TGTGCCAGTAGTATAGAAGAGGGAACTAACTATGGCTACACCTTC. It yields the protein CASSIEEGTNYGYTF. V gene TRBV19 combines with J gene TRBJ1-2; D gene uncertain. CDR1 is LNHDA and CDR2 is SQIVND in the germline V gene (reference sequence). This CDR3 is 15 amino acids long. Deletions cut 0 bases from V and 0 bases from J, with 8 bases between.